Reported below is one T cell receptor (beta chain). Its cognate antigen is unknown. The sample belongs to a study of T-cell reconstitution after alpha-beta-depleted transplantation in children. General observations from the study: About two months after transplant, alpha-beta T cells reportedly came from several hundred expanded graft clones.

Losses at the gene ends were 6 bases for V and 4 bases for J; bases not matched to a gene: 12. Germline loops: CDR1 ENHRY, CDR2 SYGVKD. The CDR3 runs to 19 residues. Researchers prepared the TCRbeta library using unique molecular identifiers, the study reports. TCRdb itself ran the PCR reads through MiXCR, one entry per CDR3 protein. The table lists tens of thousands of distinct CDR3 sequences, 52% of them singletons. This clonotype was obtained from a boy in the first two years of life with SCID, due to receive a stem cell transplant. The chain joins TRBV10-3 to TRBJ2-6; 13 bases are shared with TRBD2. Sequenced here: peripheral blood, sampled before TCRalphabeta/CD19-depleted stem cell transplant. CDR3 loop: CAISPGLAGSPGGANVLTF. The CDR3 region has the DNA TGTGCCATCAGCCCGGGACTAGCGGGGTCCCCCGGGGGGGCCAACGTCCTGACTTTC.